These 2 T cell receptor beta chains came from one sample sequenced in a study of breast tumors, draining lymph nodes, adjacent tissues. The lymph nodes were axillary draining lymph nodes from breast cancer patients. TCRdb recomputed calls from the multiplex PCR reads with MiXCR, one row per CDR3 protein. The sample shows about 150,000 distinct CDR3 sequences, about 22% of them seen only once. The source material was axillary lymph node tissue. The receptors stem from a female donor with breast cancer. Some clones in this sample may be carry-over from other donors' samples.

This clonotype was seen repeatedly, ten times or more. CDR3 sequence reads: CASTTGVHEQYF. CDR3 DNA sequence: TGTGCCAGCACCACGGGGGTCCACGAGCAGTACTTC. The chain is built from TRBV6-2 or TRBV6-3 and TRBJ2-7; possibly TRBD2 for D (6 bases). The V and J ends lost 7 bases and 5 bases respectively, with 12 bases between them. This CDR3 is built from 12 residues. CDR1 is MNHEY, CDR2 SVGEGT, per germline.

The chain has TRBV2 and TRBJ1-4; no firm D call. Germline loops: CDR1 SNHLY, CDR2 FYNNEI. V lost 6 bases and J 5 bases, leaving 7 bases between the germline ends. CDR3 length: 12 amino acids. The CDR3 loop reads CASRKRNEKLFF. The CDR3 DNA sequence: TGTGCCAGCAGAAAGAGGAATGAAAAACTGTTTTTT.